A selection of T cell receptor beta chains follows, all from one sample in a study of graft-versus-host responses after intestinal transplantation. Here immunoSEQ multiplex PCR was the method, and the copy in TCRdb shows in-frame clones only, minus some. This sample has approximately 90,000 clones, with approximately 90% found just once. No cognate antigen is known for these TCRs. Source: unstimulated CD8+ T cells sorted from spleen or lymph node cells, taken before transplant. These receptors all stem from a human donor who was the organ donor for an intestinal transplant. The CDR3 runs from the conserved cysteine through the conserved F or W.

cdr3_aa: CASSLGFGYEQYF
j_call: -
v_call: TRBV5-1

cdr3_aa: CASNAGGLEPQHF
j_call: TRBJ1-5
v_call: TRBV19

cdr3_aa: CASSLGTGTYNEQFF
j_call: TRBJ2-1
v_call: TRBV13

cdr3_aa: CASSYSDGGGYTF
j_call: TRBJ1-2
v_call: TRBV6-6

cdr3_aa: CASSPWTEYDSYTEAFF
j_call: TRBJ1-1
v_call: TRBV19

cdr3_aa: CASSLGSGTLYNEQFF
j_call: TRBJ2-1
v_call: TRBV5-6

cdr3_aa: CASSQENRPQETQYF
j_call: TRBJ2-5
v_call: TRBV4-1

cdr3_aa: CASTNRSGPNTEAFF
j_call: TRBJ1-1
v_call: TRBV5-1

cdr3_aa: CASSIDSYEQYF
j_call: TRBJ2-7
v_call: TRBV5-1

cdr3_aa: CASSNGGSYNEQFF
j_call: TRBJ2-1
v_call: TRBV19

cdr3_aa: CASSSFVSEGGYEQYF
j_call: TRBJ2-7
v_call: TRBV19

cdr3_aa: CSVEYGYTF
j_call: TRBJ1-2
v_call: TRBV29-1

cdr3_aa: CASSLKPLADTDTQYF
j_call: TRBJ2-3
v_call: TRBV7-9

cdr3_aa: CATSYGNTEAFF
j_call: TRBJ1-1
v_call: TRBV2

cdr3_aa: CSGEGVDTQYF
j_call: TRBJ2-3
v_call: TRBV29-1

cdr3_aa: CASSQFHETVSGYTF
j_call: TRBJ1-2
v_call: TRBV4-2

cdr3_aa: CAISESTSGGTYEQYF
j_call: TRBJ2-7
v_call: TRBV10-3

cdr3_aa: CASSQEGTGPGMGYNEQFF
j_call: TRBJ2-1
v_call: TRBV4-1

cdr3_aa: CASRGGTNEKLFF
j_call: TRBJ1-4
v_call: TRBV25-1

cdr3_aa: CAMWGPRQGRYEQYF
j_call: TRBJ2-7
v_call: TRBV2

cdr3_aa: CASSWGRDTEAFF
j_call: TRBJ1-1
v_call: TRBV5-1

cdr3_aa: CASTTLASAYNEQFF
j_call: TRBJ2-1
v_call: TRBV27

cdr3_aa: CASRPGQGAPNYGYTF
j_call: TRBJ1-2
v_call: TRBV2

cdr3_aa: CASSQGRRGANTGELFF
j_call: TRBJ2-2
v_call: TRBV4-1

cdr3_aa: CASSIVPGLAGMRAYNEQFF
j_call: TRBJ2-1
v_call: TRBV19

cdr3_aa: CASSLTSGADTQYF
j_call: TRBJ2-3
v_call: TRBV5-6

cdr3_aa: CASSQGGTNEKLFF
j_call: TRBJ1-4
v_call: TRBV7-9

cdr3_aa: CASSTGQGLNTEAFF
j_call: TRBJ1-1
v_call: TRBV5-1

cdr3_aa: CASSVEGFQGNEQFF
j_call: TRBJ2-1
v_call: TRBV9

cdr3_aa: CASSGDNFPNYGYTF
j_call: TRBJ1-2
v_call: TRBV6-5

cdr3_aa: CAWSTVGSGELFF
j_call: TRBJ2-2
v_call: TRBV30